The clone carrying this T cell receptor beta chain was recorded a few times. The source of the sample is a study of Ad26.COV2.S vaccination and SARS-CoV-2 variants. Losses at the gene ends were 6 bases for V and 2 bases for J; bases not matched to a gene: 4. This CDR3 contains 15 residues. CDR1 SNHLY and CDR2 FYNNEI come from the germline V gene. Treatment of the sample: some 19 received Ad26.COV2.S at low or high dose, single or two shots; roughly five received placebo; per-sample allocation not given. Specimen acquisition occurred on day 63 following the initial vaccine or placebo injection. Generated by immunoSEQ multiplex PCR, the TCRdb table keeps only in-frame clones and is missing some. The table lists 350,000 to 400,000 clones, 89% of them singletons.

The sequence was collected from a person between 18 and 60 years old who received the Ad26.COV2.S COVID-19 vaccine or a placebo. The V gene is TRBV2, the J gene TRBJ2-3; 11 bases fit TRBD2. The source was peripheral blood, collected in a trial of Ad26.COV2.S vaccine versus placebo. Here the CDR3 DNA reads TGTGCCAGCAGCCCTAGCGGGAGGATCACAGATACGCAGTATTTT. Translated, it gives CASSPSGRITDTQYF.